The rows below give T cell receptor beta chains drawn from one sample of a study of shared clonotypes between healthy human individuals. Sequenced by immunoSEQ multiplex PCR; TCRdb stores in-frame clones only, minus some. The table records about 690,000 clones, about nine tenths of them present only once. Sequenced input: memory CD8+ T cells from PBMCs. The receptors here all came from a man younger than 30 in good health. Some clones in this sample may be carry-over from other donors' samples. CDR3s include the opening cysteine and the closing phenylalanine or tryptophan. D genes are given only for firm matches.

V gene,J gene,D gene,CDR3 protein
TRBV2,TRBJ2-3,NA,CASVRVFTDTQYF
TRBV27,TRBJ1-5,NA,CASSLSRSSNQPQHF
TRBV18,TRBJ2-2,NA,CASSSVTGELFF
TRBV4-1,TRBJ2-7,NA,CASSHRDGHYEQYF
TRBV7-8,TRBJ2-7,NA,CASSLYRGSYEQYF
TRBV27,TRBJ2-4,TRBD1,CASSLTGTGVNIQYF
TRBV2,TRBJ2-5,NA,CASSRAQDGEETQYF
TRBV5-1,TRBJ2-7,NA,CASSPWVSYEQYF
TRBV29-1,TRBJ1-2,TRBD1,CSGISGGEDYGYTF
TRBV9,TRBJ2-2,TRBD1,CASSEGQGSAGELFF
TRBV5-6,TRBJ1-1,NA,CASRTEAEDTEAFF
TRBV19,TRBJ2-1,NA,CASSIHTRALQDEQFF
TRBV30,TRBJ2-7,TRBD1,CAWRGQGAYEQYF
TRBV29-1,TRBJ1-1,NA,CSVHMNTEAFF
TRBV5-1,TRBJ1-1,TRBD1,CASKTGETEAFF
TRBV5-5,TRBJ1-1,NA,CASSLTDLNTEAFF
TRBV27,TRBJ2-1,NA,CASSLSLGEEQFF
TRBV7-9,TRBJ1-1,NA,CASSLGGPPLNTEAFF
TRBV14,TRBJ2-1,NA,CASSPGPALSYNEQFF
TRBV19,TRBJ1-1,NA,CASSIRRERGTEAFF
TRBV6-6,TRBJ2-7,NA,CASSYSGGLTHEQYF